This TCR beta chain derives from a study of blood T cell repertoires in COVID-19. As for the study in general: The samples span acute and convalescent COVID-19 from the United States, Italy and Spain. Sources were T cells, B-cell-depleted T cells, or PBMCs; the material itself was cDNA or gDNA.

Original methodology: From reference gene primer amplification, estimates of nucleated cell counts were derived. Measured with immunoSEQ multiplex PCR; TCRdb has only the in-frame clones, and not every one. For V, J and clone size, that table is used; D and trimming come from the DNA. The sample holds about 70,000 clones; 81% are singletons and the top ten take about 0.87%. CDR1 is LGHDT and CDR2 is YNNKEL in the germline V gene (reference sequence). The CDR3 has 16 amino acids. V gave up 1 base and J gave up 4 bases; unmatched junction bases: 10. This TCR came from an older woman with acute or convalescent COVID-19. V is TRBV3-1 (or the pseudogene TRBV3-2) and J is TRBJ2-7; 7 nucleotides agree with TRBD2. Input material: peripheral blood. In nucleotides, the CDR3 is TGTGCCAGCAGCCAAGCTCTAGTAGCGGGTGCTTACGAGCAGTACTTC. Amino acid sequence: CASSQALVAGAYEQYF.